The entry below gives a single T cell receptor beta chain sequence along with its context. What it binds is not known. Assay used: immunoSEQ multiplex PCR; TCRdb lists only in-frame clones, some missing. The repertoire includes about 1 million clones, 60% to 80% of them detected once, and roughly 1.5% sits in the top ten. The sample belongs to a study of shared clonotypes between healthy human individuals. The study's findings and limits: A handful of donors held approximately 5% of naive CD4 clonotypes in common.

The sequence came from a man aged 18 to 35 in good health. Sequencing used memory CD4+ T cells sorted from blood. Subset of the sample: CD45RA-negative fraction.

CDR3 residues: CASSTSTGGSANEKLFF. As DNA, the CDR3 is TGCGCCAGCAGCACTTCGACAGGGGGGTCGGCTAATGAAAAACTGTTTTTT. This chain links TRBV5-1 with TRBJ1-4; 9 bases fit TRBD1. This CDR3 region has 17 residues. The J segment lost 3 bases and the V segment lost 4 bases, leaving 10 bases of the junction unmatched. CDR1 and CDR2 (germline): SGHRS, YFSETQ.